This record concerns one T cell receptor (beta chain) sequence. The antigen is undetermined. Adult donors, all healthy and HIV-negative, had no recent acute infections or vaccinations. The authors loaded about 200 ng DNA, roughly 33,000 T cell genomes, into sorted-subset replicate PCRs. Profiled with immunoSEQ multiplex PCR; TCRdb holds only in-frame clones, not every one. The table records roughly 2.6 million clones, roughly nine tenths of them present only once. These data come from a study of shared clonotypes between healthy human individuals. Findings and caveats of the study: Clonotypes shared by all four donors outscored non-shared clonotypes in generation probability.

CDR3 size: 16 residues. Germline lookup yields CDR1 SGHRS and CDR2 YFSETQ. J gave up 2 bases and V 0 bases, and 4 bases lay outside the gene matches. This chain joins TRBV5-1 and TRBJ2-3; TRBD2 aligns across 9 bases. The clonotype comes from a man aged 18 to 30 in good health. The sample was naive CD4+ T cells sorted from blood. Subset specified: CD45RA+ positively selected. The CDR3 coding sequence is TGCGCCAGCAGCTTGGCTAGCGGGGATTACACAGATACGCAGTATTTT. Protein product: CASSLASGDYTDTQYF.